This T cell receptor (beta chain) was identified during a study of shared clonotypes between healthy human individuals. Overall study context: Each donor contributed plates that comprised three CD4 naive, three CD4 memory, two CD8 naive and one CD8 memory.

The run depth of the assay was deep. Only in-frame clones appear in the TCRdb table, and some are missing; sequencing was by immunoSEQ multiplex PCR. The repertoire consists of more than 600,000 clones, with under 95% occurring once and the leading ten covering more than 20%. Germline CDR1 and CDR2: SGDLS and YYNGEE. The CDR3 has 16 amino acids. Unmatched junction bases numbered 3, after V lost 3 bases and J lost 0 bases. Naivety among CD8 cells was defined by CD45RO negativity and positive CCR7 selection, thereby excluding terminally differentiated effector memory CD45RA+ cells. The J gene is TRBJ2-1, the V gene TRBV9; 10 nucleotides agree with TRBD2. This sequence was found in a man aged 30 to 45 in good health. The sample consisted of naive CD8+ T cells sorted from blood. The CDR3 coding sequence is TGTGCCAGCAGCGAAGCGGGAGGGCCCTCCTACAATGAGCAGTTCTTC. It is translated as CASSEAGGPSYNEQFF.